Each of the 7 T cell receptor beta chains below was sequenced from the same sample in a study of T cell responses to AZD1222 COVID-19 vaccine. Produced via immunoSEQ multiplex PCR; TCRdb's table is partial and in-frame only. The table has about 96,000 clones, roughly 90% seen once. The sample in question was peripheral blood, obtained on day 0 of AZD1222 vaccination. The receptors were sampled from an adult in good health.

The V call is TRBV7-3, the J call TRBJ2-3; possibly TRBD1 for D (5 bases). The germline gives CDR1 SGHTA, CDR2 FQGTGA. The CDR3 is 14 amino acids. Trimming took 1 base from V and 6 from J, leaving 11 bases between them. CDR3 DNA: TGTGCCAGCAGCTTAAGGGGCCCCCGGGATACGCAGTATTTT. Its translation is CASSLRGPRDTQYF.

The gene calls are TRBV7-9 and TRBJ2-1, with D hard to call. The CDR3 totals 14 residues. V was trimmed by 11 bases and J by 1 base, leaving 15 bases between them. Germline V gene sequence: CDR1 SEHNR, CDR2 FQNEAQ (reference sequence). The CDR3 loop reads CAAGRRRSYNEQFF. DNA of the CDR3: TGTGCCGCAGGTCGGAGAAGGTCCTACAATGAGCAGTTCTTC.

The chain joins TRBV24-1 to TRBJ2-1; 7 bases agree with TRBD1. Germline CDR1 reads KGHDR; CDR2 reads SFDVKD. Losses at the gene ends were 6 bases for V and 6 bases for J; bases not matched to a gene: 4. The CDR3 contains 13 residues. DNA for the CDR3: TGTGCCACCAGTCCCACAGGGGTCAATGAGCAGTTCTTC. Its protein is CATSPTGVNEQFF.

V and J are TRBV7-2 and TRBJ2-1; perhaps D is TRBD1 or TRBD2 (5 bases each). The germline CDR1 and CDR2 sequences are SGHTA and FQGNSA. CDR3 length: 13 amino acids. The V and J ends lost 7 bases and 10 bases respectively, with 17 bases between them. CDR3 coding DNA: TGTGCCAGCAACCGGGATTTTGCAGGGGAGCAGTTCTTC. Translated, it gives CASNRDFAGEQFF.

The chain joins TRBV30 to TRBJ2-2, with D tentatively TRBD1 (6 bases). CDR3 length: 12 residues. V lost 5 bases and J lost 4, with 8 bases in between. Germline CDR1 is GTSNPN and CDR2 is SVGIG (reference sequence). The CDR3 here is CAWHRVTGELFF. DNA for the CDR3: TGTGCCTGGCACAGGGTCACCGGGGAGCTGTTTTTT.

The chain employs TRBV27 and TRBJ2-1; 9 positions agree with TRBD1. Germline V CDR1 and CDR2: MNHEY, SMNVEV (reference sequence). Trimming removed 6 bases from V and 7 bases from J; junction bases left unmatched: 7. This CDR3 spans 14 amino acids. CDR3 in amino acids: CASSRRTGDNEQFF. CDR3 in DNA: TGTGCCAGCAGCCGCCGGACAGGGGATAATGAGCAGTTCTTC.

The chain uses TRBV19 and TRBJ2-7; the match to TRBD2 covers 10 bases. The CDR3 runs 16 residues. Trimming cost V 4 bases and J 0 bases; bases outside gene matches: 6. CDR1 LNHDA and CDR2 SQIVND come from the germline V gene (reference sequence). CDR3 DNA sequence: TGTGCCAGTAGTACCTTAGCGGGAGGCCGCTCCTACGAGCAGTACTTC. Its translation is CASSTLAGGRSYEQYF.